Below are 27 T cell receptor beta chains sequenced from a single sample in a study of CD8+CD57+ T cells in acquired aplastic anemia (dated by TCRdb to 2017 to 2018). Expansion of CD8+CD57+ cells had been shown by flow cytometry in the patients chosen for sequencing. Data came from an Illumina HiSeq 2000. Genomic DNA served as template for TCR beta VDJ combination and CDR3 sequence profiling. The public reads were quality trimmed at Q25 with fastp and then assembled into clones with MiXCR by TCRdb, keeping productive beta chains. Records with the same CDR3 protein are collapsed into one entry carrying the most frequent genes and DNA. Present in this sample are approximately 120,000 distinct CDR3 sequences, 40% of which were seen just once. The top ten clones comprise about 3% of the sample. Sequenced input: sorted CD4+, CD8+, or CD8+CD57+ T cells (not recorded which) from PBMCs. These receptors came from a human donor with aplastic anemia.

This clonotype was recorded many times. This chain joins TRBV9 and TRBJ1-2; no firm D call. Germline CDR1 SGDLS, CDR2 YYNGEE. The CDR3 length is 14 residues. V lost 2 bases, J lost 4 bases, and 12 bases lay in between. CDR3 loop: CASSVPGEGYGYTF. For the CDR3, the DNA is TGTGCCAGCAGCGTTCCCGGGGAAGGCTATGGCTACACCTTC. The variable domain in full, completed from reference TRBV9 and TRBJ1-2, reads DSGVTQTPKHLITATGQRVTLRCSPRSGDLSVYWYQQSLDQGLQFLIQYYNGEERAKGNILERFSAQQFPDLHSELNLSSLELGDSALYFCASSVPGEGYGYTFGSGTRLTVV.

The V gene is TRBV20-1, the J gene TRBJ2-3, with 9 bases identical to TRBD2. The CDR3 sequence is 12 residues long. The germline gives CDR1 DFQATT, CDR2 SNEGSKA (reference sequence). The CDR3 DNA reads TGCACCGTAGCGGGGGCGGGGGATACGCAGTATTTT. Its protein product is CTVAGAGDTQYF.

This clonotype was seen many times. CDR3: CASSKTTSGAGYNEQFF. Written as DNA, the CDR3 is TGTGCCAGCAGTAAAACGACTAGCGGGGCGGGCTACAATGAGCAGTTCTTC. The chain carries TRBV2 and TRBJ2-1; 11 bases match TRBD2. The CDR3 covers 17 residues. The J segment lost 3 bases and the V segment lost 5 bases, leaving 9 bases of the junction unmatched. Looked up from germline, CDR1 is SNHLY and CDR2 is FYNNEI.

The CDR3 reads CASSNQGIQETQYF. The CDR3 nucleotides read TGTGCCAGCAGCAACCAGGGTATCCAAGAGACCCAGTACTTC. The chain is built from TRBV24-1 and TRBJ2-5, with a tentative D call TRBD1 (5 bases). The CDR3 consists of 14 residues. Trimming shortened V by 11 bases and J by 1 base, and 16 bases separated the two germline ends. Germline V gene lookup returns CDR1 KGHDR and CDR2 SFDVKD.

This clonotype was recorded at least ten times. The rearrangement joins TRBV5-1 to TRBJ2-5; D may be TRBD2 (5 bases). Trimming stripped 4 bases from V and 5 bases from J, with 18 bases between. The CDR3 is made up of 15 amino acids. The germline CDR1 and CDR2 sequences are SGHRS and YFSETQ. The CDR3 DNA follows: TGCGCCAGCAGCCACCCAAGGTCTTCTAGCGAGACCCAGTACTTC. Translated, it gives CASSHPRSSSETQYF.

This chain uses TRBV7-6 with TRBJ2-3, with 8 bases that match TRBD1. The junction had 2 bases not matched to a gene; V was cut back by 1 base and J by 5 bases. Germline V lookup: CDR1 SGHVS, CDR2 FNYEAQ. The length of the CDR3 is 14 residues. The chain's CDR3 is CASSLGTGLDTQYF. The CDR3 DNA is TGTGCCAGCAGCTTAGGGACAGGGTTAGATACGCAGTATTTT.

The rearrangement joins TRBV29-1 to TRBJ2-3; TRBD2 matches 10 bases. The germline CDR1 and CDR2 sequences are SQVTM and ANQGSEA. CDR3 length: 14 amino acids. Unmatched junction bases numbered 4, after V lost 6 bases and J lost 1 base. The DNA of the CDR3 is TGCAGCGTGGATACTAGCGGGGGCACAGATACGCAGTATTTT. Its translation is CSVDTSGGTDTQYF.

The chain carries TRBV18 and TRBJ2-3, with D hard to call. The V end lost 2 bases, the J end lost 0 bases, and 9 bases lay between the germline ends. The germline V gene has CDR1 KGHSH and CDR2 LQKENI. The CDR3 is made up of 15 amino acids. CDR3 in amino acids: CASSPTMSSTDTQYF. In DNA form, the CDR3 reads TGTGCCAGCTCACCAACGATGTCTAGCACAGATACGCAGTATTTT.

This clonotype has ten or more counts. The rearrangement joins TRBV5-1 to TRBJ1-6; D is unclear. This CDR3 spans 16 amino acids. Trimming took 0 bases from V and 8 from J, leaving 15 bases between them. Germline CDR1 and CDR2: SGHRS and YFSETQ. CDR3 residues: CASSLGVGGLDSPLHF. The CDR3, as DNA: TGCGCCAGCAGCTTGGGGGTTGGAGGGCTAGATTCACCCCTCCACTTT.

The chain carries TRBV11-3 and TRBJ1-2; D is perhaps TRBD1 (5 bases). V was pared by 9 bases and J by 8 bases, with 13 bases between. The CDR3 totals 11 residues. Germline-derived CDR1 and CDR2 are SGHNT and YENEEA. CDR3 region: CASRTPVGYTF. The CDR3 DNA follows: TGTGCCAGTCGGACACCGGTAGGCTACACCTTC.

Notes on this clonotype: This clone may be a read error of a much larger clone one base away. The V gene is TRBV3-1, the J gene TRBJ1-1; a possible D gene is TRBD1 (5 bases). V lost 1 base and J lost 4, with 16 bases in between. The CDR3 extends over 16 amino acids. Germline assignment: CDR1 LGHDT and CDR2 YNNKEL (reference sequence). The CDR3, as DNA: TGTGCCAGCAGCCAAGTGCCGCAGGGCTTCGGCACTGAAGCTTTCTTT. This sequence encodes CASSQVPQGFGTEAFF.

This clonotype came up a few times. V gene TRBV12-3 or TRBV12-4 combines with J gene TRBJ1-5; 9 bases line up with TRBD1. The CDR3 runs to 20 residues. V was pared by 7 bases and J by 2 bases, with 21 bases of the junction left unmatched. Here the CDR3 reads CASTLLKGQGPFDGNQPQHF. CDR3 nucleotide sequence: TGTGCCAGCACCCTATTGAAGGGACAGGGCCCCTTTGACGGCAATCAGCCCCAGCATTTT.

The chain is built from TRBV18 and TRBJ1-4; D remains ambiguous. Per germline, CDR1 KGHSH and CDR2 LQKENI. The CDR3 is 16 amino acids. Trimming shortened V by 1 base and J by 8 bases, and 17 bases separated the two germline ends. The CDR3 nucleotides read TGTGCCAGCTCACCACAGTTGTCCGCTAGCCGCGAAAAACTGTTTTTT. The encoded protein is CASSPQLSASREKLFF.

There are a few counts of this clonotype. The CDR3 sequence: CASSEPQGGSEKLFF. CDR3 nucleotides: TGTGCCAGCAGTGAACCACAGGGCGGGAGTGAAAAACTGTTTTTT. The chain couples TRBV28 to TRBJ1-4; possibly TRBD1 for D (6 bases). V lost 5 bases, J lost 7 bases, and 17 bases lay in between. The length of the CDR3 is 15 residues. Per the germline V gene, CDR1 is MDHEN and CDR2 is SYDVKM.

The V gene is TRBV20-1, the J gene TRBJ1-2; D is ambiguous. This CDR3 region has 12 residues. The germline V and J ends were trimmed by 5 bases and 8 bases, with 15 bases remaining between them. Germline values: CDR1 DFQATT, CDR2 SNEGSKA (reference sequence). CDR3 residues: CSALGRAEGYTF. CDR3 in DNA: TGCAGTGCTCTTGGGAGGGCAGAGGGCTACACCTTC.

This clonotype was counted many times. The chain combines TRBV4-3 with TRBJ1-5; D is unresolved. The CDR3 loop spans 15 amino acids. Germline V gene lookup returns CDR1 LGHNA and CDR2 YSLEER. The V end lost 0 bases, the J end lost 4 bases, and 10 bases lay between the germline ends. The CDR3 protein is CASSQDLHTNQPQHF. For the CDR3, the DNA is TGCGCCAGCAGCCAAGATCTCCATACGAATCAGCCCCAGCATTTT.

Only one count was recorded for this clonotype. This chain uses TRBV7-2 with TRBJ2-7, with TRBD1 matching 8 bases. Unmatched junction bases numbered 5, after V lost 8 bases and J lost 2 bases. Germline V gives CDR1 SGHTA, CDR2 FQGNSA. The CDR3 has 13 amino acids. The CDR3 DNA reads TGTGCCAGCCGGGGGACAGGAGCCTACGAGCAGTACTTC. Translation: CASRGTGAYEQYF.

This clonotype came up many times. The CDR3 region is CASSLDVAGQAFSYEQYV. DNA for the CDR3: TGTGCCAGCAGCTTAGATGTCGCAGGGCAGGCCTTCTCCTACGAGCAGTACGTC. The chain recombines TRBV11-2 with TRBJ2-7, with D perhaps TRBD1 (5 bases). The germline CDR1 and CDR2 sequences are SGHAT and FQNNGV. The CDR3 is 18 residues long. V was shortened by 0 bases and J by 0 bases, with 18 bases between the two germline ends.

This clonotype was counted at least ten times. The rearrangement joins TRBV19 to TRBJ2-3; D perhaps matches TRBD1 (6 bases). Germline V gives CDR1 LNHDA, CDR2 SQIVND (reference sequence). The V gene lost 0 bases and the J gene lost 6 bases, with 10 bases spanning the gap. The CDR3 length is 14 residues. The CDR3 reads CASSIDAGADTQYF. The DNA for the CDR3 is TGTGCCAGTAGTATAGACGCAGGGGCGGATACGCAGTATTTT.

This clonotype has more than one count but fewer than ten. Being one base from a much bigger clone, this may be a read error. V is TRBV7-2 and J is TRBJ1-2; D may be TRBD1 (6 bases). Germline lookup yields CDR1 SGHTA and CDR2 FQGNSA. This CDR3 is built from 14 residues. Trimming pared 5 bases from V and 0 bases from J, leaving 10 bases between. The CDR3 reads CASSHQGTNYGYTF. CDR3 DNA sequence: TGTGCCAGCAGCCATCAGGGGACTAACTATGGCTACACCTTC.

Remarks on this clonotype: At one boundary the junction diverges from the germline segment, which might be a read error. The V call is TRBV6-1, the J call TRBJ2-3; weak D call: TRBD1 (6 bases). The CDR3 consists of 14 residues. In germline, CDR1 is MNHNS, CDR2 SASEGT. The CDR3 DNA reads as TGTGCCAGCAGTGGTCAGGGGTATTCGGATACGCAGTGTTTT. This codes for CASSGQGYSDTQCF.

V gene TRBV20-1 combines with J gene TRBJ1-5, with D possibly TRBD1 on 5 matching bases. Per germline, CDR1 DFQATT and CDR2 SNEGSKA (reference sequence). V gave up 1 base and J gave up 1 base, with 14 bases separating them. The CDR3 has 16 residues. The CDR3 DNA reads as TGCAGTGCTAGAGGCGTATCCAGGGTCAGCAATCAGCCCCAGCATTTT. It specifies CSARGVSRVSNQPQHF.

Turning to this clonotype: The junction shows a germline mismatch at one end, possibly a read error. V gene TRBV5-5 combines with J gene TRBJ2-3, with 12 bases that match TRBD1. The CDR3 is 14 residues long. Germline CDR1 reads SGHKS; CDR2 reads YYEKEE (reference sequence). Here the CDR3 reads CATSGDRGRDTQYF. The DNA for the CDR3 is TGTGCCACCAGCGGGGACAGGGGGCGAGATACGCAGTATTTT.

This clonotype has only a few counts. This chain connects TRBV19 to TRBJ2-7; 11 bases are shared with TRBD1. Germline V CDR1 and CDR2: LNHDA, SQIVND (reference sequence). The V segment lost 3 bases and the J segment 2 bases; nucleotides outside the gene matches: 0. The CDR3 runs 14 residues. CDR3 sequence: CASSMGQGAYEQYF. The CDR3, as DNA: TGTGCCAGTAGTATGGGACAGGGGGCCTACGAGCAGTACTTC.

In this sample, this clonotype turned up once. The chain links TRBV11-2 to TRBJ2-1, with TRBD2 identical over 10 bases. Germline loops: CDR1 SGHAT, CDR2 FQNNGV. The length of the CDR3 is 16 residues. The V and J ends lost 6 bases and 7 bases, in that order; junction bases with no gene match: 12. The CDR3 spells CASRPRGLAGENEQFF. DNA of the CDR3: TGTGCCAGCAGACCCAGGGGGCTAGCGGGGGAAAATGAGCAGTTCTTC.

The chain employs TRBV19 and TRBJ2-5; D may be TRBD1 (6 bases). The CDR3 extends over 13 amino acids. Per germline, CDR1 LNHDA and CDR2 SQIVND (reference sequence). Trimming left V 5 bases short and J 5 bases short, with 12 bases between. CDR3 protein: CASSPRQAETQYF. The CDR3 coding sequence is TGTGCCAGTAGTCCTCGACAGGCGGAGACCCAGTACTTC.

Many counts were recorded for this clonotype. V gene TRBV2 combines with J gene TRBJ2-3; D remains unclear. Germline V gene sequence: CDR1 SNHLY, CDR2 FYNNEI. V lost 3 bases and J 4 bases, leaving 8 bases between the germline ends. The CDR3 consists of 13 residues. CDR3 coding DNA: TGTGCCAGCAGTGACCCGACCCCAGATACGCAGTATTTT. This gives the protein CASSDPTPDTQYF.